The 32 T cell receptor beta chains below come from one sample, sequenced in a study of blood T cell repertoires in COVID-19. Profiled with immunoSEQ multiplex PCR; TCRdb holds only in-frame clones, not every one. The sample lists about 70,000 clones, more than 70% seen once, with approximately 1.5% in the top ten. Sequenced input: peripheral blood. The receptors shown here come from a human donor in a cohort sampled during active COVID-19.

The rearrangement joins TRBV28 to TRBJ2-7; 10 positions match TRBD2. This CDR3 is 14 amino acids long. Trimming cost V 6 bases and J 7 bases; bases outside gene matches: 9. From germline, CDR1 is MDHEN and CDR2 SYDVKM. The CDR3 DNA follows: TGTGCCAGCAGGGCGGGACTAGCGACGGGGGAGCAGTACTTC. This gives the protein CASRAGLATGEQYF.

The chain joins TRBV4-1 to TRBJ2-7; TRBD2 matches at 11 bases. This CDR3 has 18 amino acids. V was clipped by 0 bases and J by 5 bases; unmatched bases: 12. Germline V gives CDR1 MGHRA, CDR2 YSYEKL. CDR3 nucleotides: TGCGCCAGCAGCCAAGATTTGTTTGGACTAGCGGGTCGCAACGAGCAGTACTTC. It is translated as CASSQDLFGLAGRNEQYF.

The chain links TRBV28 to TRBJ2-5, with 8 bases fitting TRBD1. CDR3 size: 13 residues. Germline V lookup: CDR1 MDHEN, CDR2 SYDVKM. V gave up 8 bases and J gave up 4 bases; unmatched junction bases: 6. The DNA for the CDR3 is TGTGCCAGCGCAGGGGGCAAAGGAGAGACCCAGTACTTC. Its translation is CASAGGKGETQYF.

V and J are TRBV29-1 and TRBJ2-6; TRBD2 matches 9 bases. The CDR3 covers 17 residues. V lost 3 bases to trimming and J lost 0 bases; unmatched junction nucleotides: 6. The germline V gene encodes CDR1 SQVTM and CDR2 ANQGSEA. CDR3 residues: CSVEVASGDSGANVLTF. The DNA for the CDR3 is TGCAGCGTTGAGGTGGCTAGCGGGGACTCTGGGGCCAACGTCCTGACTTTC.

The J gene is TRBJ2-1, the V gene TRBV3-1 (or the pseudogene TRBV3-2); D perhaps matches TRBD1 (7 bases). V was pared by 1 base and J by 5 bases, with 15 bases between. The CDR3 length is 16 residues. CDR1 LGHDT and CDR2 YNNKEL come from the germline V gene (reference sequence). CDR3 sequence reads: CASSQVSRGAHNEQFF. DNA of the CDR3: TGTGCCAGCAGCCAAGTTTCCAGGGGGGCACACAATGAGCAGTTCTTC.

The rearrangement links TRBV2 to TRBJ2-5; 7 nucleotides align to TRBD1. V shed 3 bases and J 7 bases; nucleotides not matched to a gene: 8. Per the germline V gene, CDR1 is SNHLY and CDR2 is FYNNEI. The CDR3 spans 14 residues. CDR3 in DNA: TGTGCCAGCAGTGAGGCAGGGGGATCCGGGACCCAGTACTTC. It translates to CASSEAGGSGTQYF.

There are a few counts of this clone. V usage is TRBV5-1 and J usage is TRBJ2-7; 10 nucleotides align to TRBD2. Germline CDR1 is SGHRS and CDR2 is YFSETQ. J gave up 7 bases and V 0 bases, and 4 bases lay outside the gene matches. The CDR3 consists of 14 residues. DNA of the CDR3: TGCGCCAGCAGCTTGGCTAGCGGGAGCCGTGAGCAGTACGTC. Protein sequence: CASSLASGSREQYV.

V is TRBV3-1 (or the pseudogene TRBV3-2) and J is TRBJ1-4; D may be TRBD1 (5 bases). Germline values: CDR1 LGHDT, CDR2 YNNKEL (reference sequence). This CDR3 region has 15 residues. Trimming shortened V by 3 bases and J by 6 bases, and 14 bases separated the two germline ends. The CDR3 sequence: CASSQFMAGHEKLFF. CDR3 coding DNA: TGTGCCAGCAGCCAGTTCATGGCAGGGCATGAAAAACTGTTTTTT.

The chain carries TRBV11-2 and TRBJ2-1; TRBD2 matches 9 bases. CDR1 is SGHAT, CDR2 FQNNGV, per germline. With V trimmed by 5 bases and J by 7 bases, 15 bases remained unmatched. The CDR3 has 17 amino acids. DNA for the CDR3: TGTGCCAGCAGCCCCCGGGGAGCGGGAGGCTTGGGGAATGAGCAGTTCTTC. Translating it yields CASSPRGAGGLGNEQFF.

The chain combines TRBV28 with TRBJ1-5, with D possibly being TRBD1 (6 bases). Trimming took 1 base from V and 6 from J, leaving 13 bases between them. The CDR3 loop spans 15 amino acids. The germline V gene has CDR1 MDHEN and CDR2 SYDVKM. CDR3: CASSLLAGEGQPQHF. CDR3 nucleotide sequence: TGTGCCAGCAGTTTATTGGCAGGGGAAGGTCAGCCCCAGCATTTT.

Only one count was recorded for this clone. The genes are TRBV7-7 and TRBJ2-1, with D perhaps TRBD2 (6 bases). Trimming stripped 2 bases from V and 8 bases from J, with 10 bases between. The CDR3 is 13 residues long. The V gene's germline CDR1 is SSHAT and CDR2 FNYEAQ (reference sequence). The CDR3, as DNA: TGTGCCAGCAGCTTAAAAGGGGAGGATGAGCAGTTCTTC. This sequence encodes CASSLKGEDEQFF.

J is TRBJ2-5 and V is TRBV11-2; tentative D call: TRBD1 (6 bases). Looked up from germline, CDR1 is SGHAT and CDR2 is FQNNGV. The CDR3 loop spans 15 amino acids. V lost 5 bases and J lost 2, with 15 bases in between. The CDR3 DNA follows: TGTGCCAGCAGCAGAACAGGGAAACAACAAGAGACCCAGTACTTC. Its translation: CASSRTGKQQETQYF.

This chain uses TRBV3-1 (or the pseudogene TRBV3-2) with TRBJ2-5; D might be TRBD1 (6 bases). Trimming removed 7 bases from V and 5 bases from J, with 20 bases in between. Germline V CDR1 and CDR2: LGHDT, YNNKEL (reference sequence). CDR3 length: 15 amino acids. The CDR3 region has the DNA TGTGCCAGCACCTCGGCCGGGACATTAGTGGAGACCCAGTACTTC. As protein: CASTSAGTLVETQYF.

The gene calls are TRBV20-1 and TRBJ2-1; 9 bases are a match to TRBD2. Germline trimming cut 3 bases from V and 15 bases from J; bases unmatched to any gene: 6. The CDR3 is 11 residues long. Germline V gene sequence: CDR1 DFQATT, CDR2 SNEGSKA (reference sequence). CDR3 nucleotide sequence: TGCAGTGCTAGTAGCGGGAGAAGTCCGTTCTTC. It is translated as CSASSGRSPFF.

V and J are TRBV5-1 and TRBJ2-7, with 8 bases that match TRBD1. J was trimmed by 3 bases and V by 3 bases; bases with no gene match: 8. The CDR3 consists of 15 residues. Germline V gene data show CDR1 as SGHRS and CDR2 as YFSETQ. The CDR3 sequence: CASSSAAGGFYEQYF. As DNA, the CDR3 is TGCGCCAGCAGCTCGGCGGCAGGGGGCTTCTACGAGCAGTACTTC. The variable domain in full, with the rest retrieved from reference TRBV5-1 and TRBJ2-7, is KAGVTQTPRYLIKTRGQQVTLSCSPISGHRSVSWYQQTPGQGLQFLFEYFSETQRNKGNFPGRFSGRQFSNSRSEMNVSTLELGDSALYLCASSSAAGGFYEQYFGPGTRLTVT.

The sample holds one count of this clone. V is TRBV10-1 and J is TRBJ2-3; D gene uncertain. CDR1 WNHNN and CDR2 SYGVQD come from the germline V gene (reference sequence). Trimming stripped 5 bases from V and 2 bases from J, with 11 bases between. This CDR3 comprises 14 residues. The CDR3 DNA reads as TGCGCCAGCAGTCCCGACAAGTCCACAGATACGCAGTATTTT. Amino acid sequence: CASSPDKSTDTQYF.

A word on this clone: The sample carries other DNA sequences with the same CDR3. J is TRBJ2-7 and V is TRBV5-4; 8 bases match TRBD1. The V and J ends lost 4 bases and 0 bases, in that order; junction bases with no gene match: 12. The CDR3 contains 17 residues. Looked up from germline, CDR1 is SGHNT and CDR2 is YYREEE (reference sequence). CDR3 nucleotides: TGTGCCAGCAGCCGATTACGGACAGGGCTTACCTCCTACGAGCAGTACGTC. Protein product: CASSRLRTGLTSYEQYV.

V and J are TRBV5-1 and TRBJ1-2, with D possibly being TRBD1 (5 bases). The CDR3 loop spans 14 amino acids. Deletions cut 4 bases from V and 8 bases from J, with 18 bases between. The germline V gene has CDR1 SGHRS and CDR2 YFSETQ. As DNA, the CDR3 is TGCGCCAGCAGCGGGGCGGTAGGGGCGGTCGGCTACACCTTC. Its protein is CASSGAVGAVGYTF.

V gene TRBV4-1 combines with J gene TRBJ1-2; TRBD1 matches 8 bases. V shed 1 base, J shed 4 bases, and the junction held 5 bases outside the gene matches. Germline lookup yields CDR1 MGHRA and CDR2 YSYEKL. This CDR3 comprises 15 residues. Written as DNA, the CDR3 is TGCGCCAGCAGCCAAGGACAGGGGATCCTCTATGGCTACACCTTC. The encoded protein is CASSQGQGILYGYTF.

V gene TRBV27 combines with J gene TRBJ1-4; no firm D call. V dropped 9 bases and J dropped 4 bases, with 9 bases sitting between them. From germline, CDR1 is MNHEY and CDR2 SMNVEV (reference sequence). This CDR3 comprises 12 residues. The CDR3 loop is CASQTRNEKLFF. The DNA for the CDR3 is TGTGCCAGTCAAACACGTAATGAAAAACTGTTTTTT.

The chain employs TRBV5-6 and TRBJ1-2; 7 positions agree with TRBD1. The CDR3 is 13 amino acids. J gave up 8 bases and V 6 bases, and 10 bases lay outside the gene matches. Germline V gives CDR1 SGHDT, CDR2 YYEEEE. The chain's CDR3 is CASTLNRGYGYTF. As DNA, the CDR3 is TGTGCCAGCACCCTTAACAGGGGTTACGGCTACACCTTC.

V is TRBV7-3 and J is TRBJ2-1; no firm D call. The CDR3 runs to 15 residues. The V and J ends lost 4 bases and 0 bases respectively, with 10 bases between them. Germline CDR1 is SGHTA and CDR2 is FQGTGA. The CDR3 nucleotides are TGTGCCAGCAGCTCCGACTCTAGCTCCTACAATGAGCAGTTCTTC. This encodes CASSSDSSSYNEQFF.

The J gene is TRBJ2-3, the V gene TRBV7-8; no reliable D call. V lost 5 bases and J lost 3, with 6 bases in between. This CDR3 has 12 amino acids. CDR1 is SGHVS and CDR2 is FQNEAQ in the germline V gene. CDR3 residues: CASSQTTDTQYF. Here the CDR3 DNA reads TGTGCCAGCAGCCAGACTACAGATACGCAGTATTTT.

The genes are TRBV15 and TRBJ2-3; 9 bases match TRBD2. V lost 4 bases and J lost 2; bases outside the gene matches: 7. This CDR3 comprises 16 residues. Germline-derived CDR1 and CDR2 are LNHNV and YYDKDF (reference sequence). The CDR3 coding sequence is TGTGCCACCAGCAATTCCTGGACTAGCGCCACAGATACGCAGTATTTT. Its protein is CATSNSWTSATDTQYF.

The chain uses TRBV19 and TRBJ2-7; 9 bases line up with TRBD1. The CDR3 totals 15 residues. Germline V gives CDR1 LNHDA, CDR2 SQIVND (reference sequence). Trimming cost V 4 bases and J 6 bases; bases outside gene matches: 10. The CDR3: CASSTWTGEVGEQYF. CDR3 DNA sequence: TGTGCCAGTAGTACATGGACAGGGGAAGTGGGCGAGCAGTACTTC.

CDR3 sequence: CASSTRTSPLGEQFF. The CDR3 DNA reads TGTGCCAGCAGTACGAGGACTAGCCCTTTGGGTGAGCAGTTCTTC. This chain connects TRBV27 to TRBJ2-1; the match to TRBD2 covers 8 bases. From germline, CDR1 is MNHEY and CDR2 SMNVEV (reference sequence). Trimming removed 5 bases from V and 9 bases from J; junction bases left unmatched: 12. This CDR3 comprises 15 residues.

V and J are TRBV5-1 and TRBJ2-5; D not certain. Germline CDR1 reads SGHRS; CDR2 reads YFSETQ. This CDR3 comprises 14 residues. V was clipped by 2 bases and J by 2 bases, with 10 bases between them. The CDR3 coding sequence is TGCGCCAGCAGCTTCTTATCTAGACAAGAGACCCAGTACTTC. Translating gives CASSFLSRQETQYF.

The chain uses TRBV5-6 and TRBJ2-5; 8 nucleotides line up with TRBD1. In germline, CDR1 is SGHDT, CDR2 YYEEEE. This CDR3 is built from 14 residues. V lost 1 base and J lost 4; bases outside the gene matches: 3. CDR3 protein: CASSLTDRGETQYF. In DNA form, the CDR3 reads TGTGCCAGCAGCTTGACCGACAGGGGAGAGACCCAGTACTTC.

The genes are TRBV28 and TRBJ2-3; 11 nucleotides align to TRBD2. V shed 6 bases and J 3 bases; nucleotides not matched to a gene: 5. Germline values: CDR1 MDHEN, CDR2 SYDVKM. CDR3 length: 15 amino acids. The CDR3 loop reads CASSPLAGGTDTQYF. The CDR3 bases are TGTGCCAGCAGCCCTCTAGCGGGAGGTACAGATACGCAGTATTTT.

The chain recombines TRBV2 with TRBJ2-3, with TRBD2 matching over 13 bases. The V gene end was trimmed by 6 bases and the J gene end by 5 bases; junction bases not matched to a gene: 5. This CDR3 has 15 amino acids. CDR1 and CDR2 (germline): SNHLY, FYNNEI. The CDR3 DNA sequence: TGTGCCAGCAGCGGACTAGCGGGAGTGAAAGATACGCAGTATTTT. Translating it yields CASSGLAGVKDTQYF.

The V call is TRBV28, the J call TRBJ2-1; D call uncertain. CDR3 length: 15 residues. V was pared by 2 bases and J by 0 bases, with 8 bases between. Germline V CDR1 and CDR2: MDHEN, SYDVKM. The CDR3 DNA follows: TGTGCCAGCAGTTTACCCCCCAGCTCCTACAATGAGCAGTTCTTC. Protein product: CASSLPPSSYNEQFF.

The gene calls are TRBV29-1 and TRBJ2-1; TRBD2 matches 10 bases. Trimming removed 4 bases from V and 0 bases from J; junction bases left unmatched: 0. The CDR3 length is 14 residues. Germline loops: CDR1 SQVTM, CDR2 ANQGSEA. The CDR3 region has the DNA TGCAGCGTTGCTAGCGGGAGCTCCTACAATGAGCAGTTCTTC. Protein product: CSVASGSSYNEQFF.